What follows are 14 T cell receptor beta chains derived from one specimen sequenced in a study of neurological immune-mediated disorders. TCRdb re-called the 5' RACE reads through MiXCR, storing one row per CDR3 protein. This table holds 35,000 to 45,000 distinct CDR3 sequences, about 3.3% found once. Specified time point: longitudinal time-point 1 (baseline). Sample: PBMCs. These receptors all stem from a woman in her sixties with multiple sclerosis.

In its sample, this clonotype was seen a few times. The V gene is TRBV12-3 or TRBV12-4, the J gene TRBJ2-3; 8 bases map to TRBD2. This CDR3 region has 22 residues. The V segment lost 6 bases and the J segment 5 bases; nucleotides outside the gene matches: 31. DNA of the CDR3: TGTGCCAGCAGAGTTGATGGTTTGTTGTGGGAAAAGCGGGGGCCCGACCGAGATACGCAGTATTTT. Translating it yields CASRVDGLLWEKRGPDRDTQYF.

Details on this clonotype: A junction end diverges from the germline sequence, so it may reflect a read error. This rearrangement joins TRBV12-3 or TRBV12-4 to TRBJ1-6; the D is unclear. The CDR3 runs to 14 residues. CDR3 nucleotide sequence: TGTGCCAGCAGTTTGGCAGTGGGTAATTCACCCCTACACTTT. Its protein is CASSLAVGNSPLHF.

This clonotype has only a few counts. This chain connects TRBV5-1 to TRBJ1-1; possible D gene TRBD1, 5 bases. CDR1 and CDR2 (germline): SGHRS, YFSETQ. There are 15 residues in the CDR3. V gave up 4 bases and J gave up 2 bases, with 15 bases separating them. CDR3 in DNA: TGCGCCAGCAGCCCGGCGAATGGGGCCAACACTGAAGCTTTCTTT. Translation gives CASSPANGANTEAFF.

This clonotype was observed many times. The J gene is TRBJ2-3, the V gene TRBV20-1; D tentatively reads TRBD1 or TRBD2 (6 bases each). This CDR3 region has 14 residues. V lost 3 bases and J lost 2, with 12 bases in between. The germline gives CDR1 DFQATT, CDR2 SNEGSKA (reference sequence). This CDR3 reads CSASYGGSTDTQYF. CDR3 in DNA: TGCAGTGCTAGTTACGGGGGCTCCACAGATACGCAGTATTTT.

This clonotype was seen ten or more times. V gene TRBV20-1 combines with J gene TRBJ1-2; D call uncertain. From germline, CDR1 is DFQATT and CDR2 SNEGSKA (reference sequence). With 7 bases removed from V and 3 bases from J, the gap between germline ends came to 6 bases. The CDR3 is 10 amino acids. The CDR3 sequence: CSVGYYGYTF. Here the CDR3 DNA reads TGCAGTGTGGGTTACTATGGCTACACCTTC.

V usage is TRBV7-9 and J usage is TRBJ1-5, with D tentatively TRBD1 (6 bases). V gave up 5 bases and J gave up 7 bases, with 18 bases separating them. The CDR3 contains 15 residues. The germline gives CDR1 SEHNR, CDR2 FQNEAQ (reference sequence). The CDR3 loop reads CASSPVTGTGQPQHF. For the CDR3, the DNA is TGTGCCAGCAGCCCCGTTACAGGGACGGGACAGCCCCAGCATTTT.

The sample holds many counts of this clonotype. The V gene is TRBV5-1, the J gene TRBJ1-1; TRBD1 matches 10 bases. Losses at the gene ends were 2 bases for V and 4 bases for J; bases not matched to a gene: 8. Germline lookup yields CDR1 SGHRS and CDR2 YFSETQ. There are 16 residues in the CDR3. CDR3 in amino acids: CASSFTGTGAGTEAFF. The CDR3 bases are TGCGCCAGCAGCTTTACCGGGACAGGGGCCGGCACTGAAGCTTTCTTT.

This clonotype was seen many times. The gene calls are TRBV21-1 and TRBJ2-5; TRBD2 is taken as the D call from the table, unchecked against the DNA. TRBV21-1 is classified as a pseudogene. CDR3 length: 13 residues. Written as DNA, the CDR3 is TGTGCCAGCAGCAAAGAGGCGGGCGAGACCCAGTACTTC. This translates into CASSKEAGETQYF.

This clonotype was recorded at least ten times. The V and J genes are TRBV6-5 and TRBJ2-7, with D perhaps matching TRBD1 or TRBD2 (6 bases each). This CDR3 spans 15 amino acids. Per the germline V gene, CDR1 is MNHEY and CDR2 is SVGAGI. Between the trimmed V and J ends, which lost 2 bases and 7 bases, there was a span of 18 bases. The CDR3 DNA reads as TGTGCCAGCAGTTACGATAACAGGGACTCGGGGGAGCAGTACTTC. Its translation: CASSYDNRDSGEQYF.

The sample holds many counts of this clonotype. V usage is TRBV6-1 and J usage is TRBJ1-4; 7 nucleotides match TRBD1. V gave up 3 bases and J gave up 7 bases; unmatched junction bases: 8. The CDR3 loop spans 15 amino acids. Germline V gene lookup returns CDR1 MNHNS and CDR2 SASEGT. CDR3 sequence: CASSDRQGGPEKLFF. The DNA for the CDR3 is TGTGCCAGCAGTGACCGACAGGGTGGACCTGAAAAACTGTTTTTT.

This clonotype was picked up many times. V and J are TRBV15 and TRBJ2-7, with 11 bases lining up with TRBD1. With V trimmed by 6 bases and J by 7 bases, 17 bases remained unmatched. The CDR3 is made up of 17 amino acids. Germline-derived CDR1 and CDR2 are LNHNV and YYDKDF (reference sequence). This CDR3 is CATRTEKLGQGAREQYF. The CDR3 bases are TGTGCCACCAGGACAGAGAAGCTAGGACAGGGGGCTCGGGAGCAGTACTTC.

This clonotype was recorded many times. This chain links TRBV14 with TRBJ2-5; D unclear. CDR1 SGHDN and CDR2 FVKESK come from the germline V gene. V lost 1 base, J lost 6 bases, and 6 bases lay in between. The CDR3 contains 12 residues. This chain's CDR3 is CASSQAPQTQYF. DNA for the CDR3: TGTGCCAGCAGCCAAGCCCCTCAGACCCAGTACTTC.

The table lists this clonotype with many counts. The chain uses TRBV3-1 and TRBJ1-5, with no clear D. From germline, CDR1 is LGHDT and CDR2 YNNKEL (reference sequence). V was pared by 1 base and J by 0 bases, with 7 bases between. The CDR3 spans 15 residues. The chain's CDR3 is CASSQGRNSNQPQHF. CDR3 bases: TGTGCCAGCAGCCAAGGGAGGAATAGCAATCAGCCCCAGCATTTT.

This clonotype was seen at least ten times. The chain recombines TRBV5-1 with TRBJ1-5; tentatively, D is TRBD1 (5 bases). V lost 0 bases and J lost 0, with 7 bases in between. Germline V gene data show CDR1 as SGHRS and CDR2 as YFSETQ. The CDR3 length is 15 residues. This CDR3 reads CASSLEGASNQPQHF. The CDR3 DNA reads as TGCGCCAGCAGCTTGGAAGGGGCTAGCAATCAGCCCCAGCATTTT.